The clone carrying this TCR beta chain was found a few times. Its antigen remains unknown. These data originate in a study of tumour-infiltrating T cells in Burkitt lymphoma. Study details: This cohort included all epidemiological subtypes of Burkitt lymphoma. Productive clonality predicted overall and progression-free survival.

Study-wide results and limits: Public clonotypes, several, appeared across numerous Burkitt lymphoma patients.

V lost 2 bases to trimming and J lost 2 bases, with 19 bases between them. This CDR3 has 18 residues. Germline V lookup: CDR1 PRHDT, CDR2 FYEKMQ (reference sequence). The data were produced by immunoSEQ multiplex PCR, yet TCRdb's version contains in-frame clones alone and is incomplete. The data contain 3,500 to 4,000 clones, approximately 21% of them singletons. The source of this sequence is a human donor with Burkitt lymphoma. The V and J genes are TRBV13 and TRBJ2-1; D is perhaps TRBD2 (6 bases). Source material: tumor tissue. The CDR3: CASSLQRADYQAYNEQFF. CDR3 nucleotides: TGTGCCAGCAGCTTACAGCGGGCCGACTACCAGGCCTACAATGAGCAGTTCTTC.